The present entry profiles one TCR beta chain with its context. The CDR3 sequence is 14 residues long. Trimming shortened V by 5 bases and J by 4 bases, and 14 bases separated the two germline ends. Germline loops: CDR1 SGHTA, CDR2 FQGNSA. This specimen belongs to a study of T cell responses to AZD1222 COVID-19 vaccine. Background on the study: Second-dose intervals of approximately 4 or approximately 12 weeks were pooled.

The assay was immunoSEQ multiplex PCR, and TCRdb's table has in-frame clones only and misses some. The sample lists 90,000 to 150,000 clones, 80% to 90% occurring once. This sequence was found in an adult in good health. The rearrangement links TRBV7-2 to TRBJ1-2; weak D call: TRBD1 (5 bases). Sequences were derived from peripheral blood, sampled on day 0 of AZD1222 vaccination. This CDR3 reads CASSPGGWVYGYTF. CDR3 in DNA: TGTGCCAGCAGCCCCGGGGGGTGGGTCTATGGCTACACCTTC.